The T cell receptor (beta chain) described here comes from a study of blood T cell repertoires in COVID-19 (dated by TCRdb to about 2020). Background on the whole study: Samples covering the acute and convalescent phases of COVID-19 were provided by collaborators in the United States, Italy and Spain. The repertoires were released in a freely available public database meant as a resource for research on the immune response to SARS-CoV-2. Where available, HLA class I and class II types were obtained from metadata supplied by the sample provider rather than from assay-based typing. The material from the prospective study consisted of cDNA or gDNA derived from T cells, B-cell-depleted T cells, or PBMCs. The samples were drawn from the first 160 participants of the ongoing ImmuneRACE study and from some 1,300 subjects provided by 6 global collaborators. Deeply sampled blood TCRbeta repertoires from subjects exposed to, actively infected with, or recovered from COVID-19 were included in the dataset. Nearly every sample came with metadata listing a de-identified subject ID, COVID-19 status, age in years and sex. The investigation overall reported the following: The quantity of clinical and demographic metadata differed by source and by participant and was supplied without curation.

For CDR1 and CDR2, the germline V gene lists SGHTA and FQGNSA. V gives up 1 base and J gives up 10 bases, and the segment between their germline ends measures 19 bases. The CDR3, cysteine through phenylalanine, is 15 amino acids long. Only the CDR3 DNA is retained, 45 bases long and in frame from the first base. A note on this clone: Its antigen has not been determined. The sample holds no much larger clone one base away, and base qualities are not on file.

The immunoSEQ Assay, a bias-controlled multiplex PCR, was used to amplify TCRbeta CDR3 regions from genomic DNA. Concerning the study's data processing: Within the assay, amplification of reference gene primers was used to estimate how many nucleated cells each sample contained. To quantify the absolute abundance of each unique TCRbeta CDR3 rearrangement, sequence reads were collapsed and filtered. For each sample, productive Simpson clonality was calculated by taking the square root of Simpson's diversity index across productive rearrangements. What TCRdb holds here is the immuneACCESS table cut down to in-frame rearrangements. Part of the clones is not present; checked against another copy, under half of the missing clones reflect an unresolved V gene, and the others are unexplained. V and J calls and clone size are given by that table; D and trimming were obtained from the DNA. In all, the sample holds a few hundred thousand clones, and less than 90% of those were seen once. Jointly, the top ten make up approximately 5.4% of the sample.

Participants in the prospective study were enrolled through a virtual design, were aged about 18 to 90 years, and lived in roughly 25 United States geographic areas. In the prospective study, participants were assigned to cohorts based on the clinical history participants reported in a screening survey and a study questionnaire. ImmuneRACE Cohort 3 recovered participants were defined by two consecutive negative NP/OP PCR tests, healthcare professional clearance, or symptom resolution. In the prospective study, mobile phlebotomists collected whole blood, serum and a nasopharyngeal or oropharyngeal swab from each participant. Over a roughly two-month period, participants in the prospective study had the option of providing additional blood draws and questionnaires. Blood samples from the prospective study were shipped frozen or at room temperature prior to DNA extraction.

The chain couples TRBV7-2 to TRBJ1-2; TRBD1 is possibly the D segment (6 matching bases). Sequenced input: PBMCs or T cells enriched from blood (not recorded which). The TCR was taken from a woman in her 50s who had recovered from COVID-19. In nucleotides, the sequence is TGTGCCAGCAGCTTAGGGCAGGGGATAGCAGGTGACTACACCTTC. Protein translation: CASSLGQGIAGDYTF.